What follows describes a single T cell receptor beta chain. This clone was picked up a small number of times. The target of this receptor is not known. Base qualities are missing; no much larger clone stands one base away. This sample is drawn from a study of blood T cell repertoires in COVID-19 (dated by TCRdb to between 2020 and 2021). Study-level background: Samples covering the acute and convalescent phases of COVID-19 were provided by collaborators in the United States, Italy and Spain. The material from the prospective study consisted of cDNA or gDNA derived from T cells, B-cell-depleted T cells, or PBMCs. The dataset comprised deeply sampled blood TCRbeta repertoires from subjects exposed to, actively infected with, or recovered from COVID-19. The repertoires were made available in a free public database intended to serve as a resource for research on the immune response to SARS-CoV-2. Samples came from the ongoing ImmuneRACE study (first 160 participants) plus 1,254 subjects from 6 global collaborators. Sample metadata almost always included a de-identified subject ID, COVID-19 status, age in years and sex. Where available, HLA class I and class II types were obtained from metadata supplied by the sample provider rather than from assay-based typing.

TCRbeta CDR3 regions were amplified from genomic DNA by means of the immunoSEQ Assay, a bias-controlled multiplex PCR. The authors' pipeline ran thus. Within the assay, amplification of reference gene primers was used to estimate how many nucleated cells each sample contained. To quantify the absolute abundance of each unique TCRbeta CDR3 rearrangement, sequence reads were collapsed and filtered. For each sample, productive Simpson clonality was calculated by taking the square root of Simpson's diversity index across productive rearrangements. TCRdb retrieved this table from immuneACCESS and kept in-frame rearrangements only. Not all clones are present; in checked studies, unresolved V genes account for under half, and no reason is known for the remainder. That table supplies the V and J calls and clone size; D and trimming were determined from the DNA. In this sample the table shows about 98,000 clones, 82% of which occur a single time. Of the sample, approximately 10% is held by the ten largest clones.

General study outcomes and caveats: How much clinical and demographic metadata was included differed by source and by participant, and the metadata was provided uncurated.

The CDR3 holds 13 amino acids from the cysteine to the phenylalanine. Left in the record is the CDR3 DNA by itself, 39 bases read in frame from the first base. The germline ends are 8 bases apart after V is trimmed by 2 bases and J by 3 bases. The germline V gene gives CDR1 as SGHVS and CDR2 as FQNEAQ. Each collaborating institution followed its own protocols to collect whole blood in K2EDTA tubes. For TCRbeta analysis, collaborators shipped samples in one of three forms: frozen whole blood, isolated PBMCs, or DNA extracted from either of those sample types. The TCR was taken from a man aged 65-85 years with active or convalescent COVID-19. The sequenced material came from peripheral blood. This chain is built from TRBV7-8 and TRBJ2-7; the D gene assignment is ambiguous. The bases read TGTGCCAGCAGCTTAAGACACAACTACGAGCAGTACTTC. Its amino acids are CASSLRHNYEQYF.